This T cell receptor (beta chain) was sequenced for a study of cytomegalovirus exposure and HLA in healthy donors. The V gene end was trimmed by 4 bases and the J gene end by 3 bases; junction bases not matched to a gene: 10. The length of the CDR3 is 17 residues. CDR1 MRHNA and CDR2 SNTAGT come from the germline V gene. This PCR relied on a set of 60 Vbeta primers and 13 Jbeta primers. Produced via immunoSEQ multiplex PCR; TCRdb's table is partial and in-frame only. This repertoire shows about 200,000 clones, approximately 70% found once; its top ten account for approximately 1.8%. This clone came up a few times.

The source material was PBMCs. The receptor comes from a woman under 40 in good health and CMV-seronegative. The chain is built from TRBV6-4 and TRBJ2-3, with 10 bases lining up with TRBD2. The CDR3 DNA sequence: TGTGCCAGCAGTGGGGAAAGGACTAGCGGTGAAACAGATACGCAGTATTTT. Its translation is CASSGERTSGETDTQYF.